This record looks at one T cell receptor beta chain sequence and its context. Its specificity is unknown. Repertoires were generated with immunoSEQ multiplex PCR, while TCRdb's copy carries only in-frame clones and drops some. The profile shows around 500,000 clones, roughly nine tenths of them singletons. Regarding treatment: roughly 18 received Ad26.COV2.S at low or high dose, single or two shots; about 5 received placebo; per-sample allocation not given. Samples analyzed were those drawn on day 63 after the first vaccine or placebo injection. The data are from a study of Ad26.COV2.S vaccination and SARS-CoV-2 variants. V was pared by 3 bases and J by 4 bases, with 9 bases between. This CDR3 has 13 amino acids. Broader study findings: The TCR breadth and depth analyses may have understated or missed part of the total T cell responses.

The clonotype comes from a person aged 18-60 years who received the Ad26.COV2.S COVID-19 vaccine or a placebo. The sample here was peripheral blood, taken in a trial of Ad26.COV2.S vaccine versus placebo. V is TRBV12-3 or TRBV12-4 and J is TRBJ2-5; D not resolved. CDR3 amino acids: CASSFENPETQYF. CDR3 nucleotide sequence: TGTGCCAGCAGTTTTGAGAACCCAGAGACCCAGTACTTC.